The sequence of this T cell receptor (beta chain) was determined in a study of beta chain features in type 1 diabetes. The length of the CDR3 is 13 residues. The J segment lost 4 bases and the V segment lost 6 bases, leaving 5 bases of the junction unmatched. In germline, CDR1 is SQVTM, CDR2 ANQGSEA. Overall study results and limits: Within each of all four CD4+ subsets, Type 1 diabetes patients had TCRB CDR3s that were moderately but significantly shorter. A cDNA-based sequencing approach could over-represent cells with high TCR expression.

A remark on this clone: The antigen remains unidentified. The sample carries other DNA sequences with the same CDR3.

What was sequenced were expressed TCRB transcripts, since all of the isolated RNA had been reverse transcribed. Some clones are missing from TCRdb's copy, which holds only in-frame ones; the method was immunoSEQ multiplex PCR. The sample has more than 100,000 clones, roughly 17% seen once; the top ten hold 2.3%. Sequencing used central memory CD4+ T cells from blood. The source is a man aged 25-45 years with type 1 diabetes. The chain has TRBV29-1 and TRBJ2-3; TRBD2 aligns across 9 bases. In DNA, the CDR3 is TGCAGCGTGCGGGGGGGTCTTCCAGATACGCAGTATTTT. This translates into CSVRGGLPDTQYF.